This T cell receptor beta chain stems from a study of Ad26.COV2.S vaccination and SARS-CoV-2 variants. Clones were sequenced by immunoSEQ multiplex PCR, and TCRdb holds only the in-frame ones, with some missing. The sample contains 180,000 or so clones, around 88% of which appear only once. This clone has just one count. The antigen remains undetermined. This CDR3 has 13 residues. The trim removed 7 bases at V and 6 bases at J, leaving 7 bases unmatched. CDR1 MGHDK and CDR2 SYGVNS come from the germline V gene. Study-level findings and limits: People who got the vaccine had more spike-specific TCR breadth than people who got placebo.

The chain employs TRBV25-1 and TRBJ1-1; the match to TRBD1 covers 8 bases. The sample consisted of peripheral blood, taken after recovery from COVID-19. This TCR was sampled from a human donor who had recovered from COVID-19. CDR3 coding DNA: TGTGCCAGCATCGGGACAGGCTGGCCTGAAGCTTTCTTT. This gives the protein CASIGTGWPEAFF.